The 17 T cell receptor beta chains below come from one sample, sequenced in a study of blood T cell repertoires in COVID-19. The assay was immunoSEQ multiplex PCR, and TCRdb's table has in-frame clones only and misses some. The sample records about 160,000 clones, 70% to 85% being singletons. The sample consisted of peripheral blood. The receptors here all came from a woman aged 40 to 50 with COVID-19, enrolled during active disease.

Here the CDR3 reads CASSWGGGRNTGELFF. CDR3 sequence (DNA): TGTGCCAGCAGCTGGGGAGGGGGAAGGAACACCGGGGAGCTGTTTTTT. This chain connects TRBV5-4 to TRBJ2-2; perhaps TRBD2 as D (7 bases). CDR1 and CDR2 (germline): SGHNT, YYREEE (reference sequence). Deletions cut 3 bases from V and 1 base from J, with 13 bases between. The CDR3 has 16 amino acids.

The V and J genes are TRBV5-1 and TRBJ2-2; 8 bases agree with TRBD2. The V and J ends lost 2 bases and 4 bases, in that order; junction bases with no gene match: 7. The CDR3 length is 16 residues. Germline CDR1 is SGHRS and CDR2 is YFSETQ. DNA of the CDR3: TGCGCCAGCAGCTTAACTAGCGGTGTCATCACCGGGGAGCTGTTTTTT. Its translation is CASSLTSGVITGELFF.

This clone has only one observation. The V gene is TRBV7-6, the J gene TRBJ2-3; weak D call: TRBD2 (5 bases). Trimming cost V 3 bases and J 4 bases, with 17 bases left between them. Germline CDR1 is SGHVS and CDR2 is FNYEAQ. This CDR3 contains 16 residues. CDR3 protein: CASSFEGTVRADTQYF. In DNA form, the CDR3 reads TGTGCCAGCAGCTTTGAGGGAACCGTCCGCGCAGATACGCAGTATTTT.

This chain links TRBV12-3 or TRBV12-4 with TRBJ2-2, with D unclear. With 8 bases removed from V and 2 bases from J, the gap between germline ends came to 9 bases. CDR3 length: 13 residues. CDR3 nucleotides: TGTGCCAGCCGTAACCTAAACACCGGGGAGCTGTTTTTT. It translates to CASRNLNTGELFF.

V is TRBV28 and J is TRBJ2-1; 10 bases line up with TRBD2. Germline V lookup: CDR1 MDHEN, CDR2 SYDVKM. The V gene end was trimmed by 5 bases and the J gene end by 3 bases; junction bases not matched to a gene: 4. This CDR3 region has 15 residues. CDR3 protein: CASSPGTSDYNEQFF. The CDR3 DNA sequence: TGTGCCAGCAGTCCCGGGACTAGCGACTACAATGAGCAGTTCTTC.

The chain is built from TRBV5-1 and TRBJ1-1; D is unresolved. The CDR3 consists of 13 residues. Germline loops: CDR1 SGHRS, CDR2 YFSETQ. Trimming stripped 5 bases from V and 4 bases from J, with 12 bases between. The CDR3 loop is CASRPPSGTEAFF. DNA for the CDR3: TGCGCCAGCAGACCCCCGTCGGGCACTGAAGCTTTCTTT.

The rearrangement links TRBV3-1 (or the pseudogene TRBV3-2) to TRBJ2-4; perhaps TRBD1 as D (6 bases). The CDR3 sequence is 15 residues long. CDR1 is LGHDT, CDR2 YNNKEL, per germline (reference sequence). Trimming pared 0 bases from V and 8 bases from J, leaving 14 bases between. CDR3 sequence reads: CASSQEGAGTHIQYF. The CDR3 coding sequence is TGTGCCAGCAGCCAAGAGGGTGCCGGGACACACATTCAGTACTTC.

CDR3 loop: CASGEFYGYTF. CDR3 bases: TGTGCCAGCGGGGAGTTCTATGGCTACACCTTC. The gene calls are TRBV12-3 or TRBV12-4 and TRBJ1-2; D not resolved. V was cut by 8 bases and J by 4 bases, with 8 bases left in between. The CDR3 is made up of 11 amino acids.

The chain combines TRBV3-1 (or the pseudogene TRBV3-2) with TRBJ1-1; 8 bases agree with TRBD1. The CDR3 is made up of 17 amino acids. CDR1 is LGHDT and CDR2 is YNNKEL in the germline V gene (reference sequence). V lost 2 bases, J lost 2 bases, and 10 bases stayed unmatched. CDR3 sequence: CASSQFGTGHGNTEAFF. The CDR3 DNA follows: TGTGCCAGCAGCCAATTTGGGACAGGTCACGGTAACACTGAAGCTTTCTTT.

V usage is TRBV29-1 and J usage is TRBJ1-3; D call uncertain. The CDR3 is made up of 12 amino acids. Trimming took off 4 bases at V and 4 bases at J, with 8 bases between the two ends. Germline values: CDR1 SQVTM, CDR2 ANQGSEA. CDR3 nucleotides: TGCAGCGTTGCCTTTTCCGGAAACACCATATATTTT. It encodes CSVAFSGNTIYF.

This clone was picked up a small number of times. The chain couples TRBV30 to TRBJ1-1; D gene unclear. The V end lost 1 base, the J end lost 5 bases, and 8 bases lay between the germline ends. CDR1 and CDR2 from the germline V gene are GTSNPN and SVGIG (reference sequence). This CDR3 is built from 12 residues. The CDR3 DNA reads TGTGCCTGGAGTGACCGAGGGACTGAAGCTTTCTTT. Its protein product is CAWSDRGTEAFF. The full variable domain, with the rest looked up from reference TRBV30 and TRBJ1-1, is SQTIHQWPATLVQPVGSPLSLECTVEGTSNPNLYWYRQAAGRGLQLLFYSVGIGQISSEVPQNLSASRPQDRQFILSSKKLLLSDSGFYLCAWSDRGTEAFFGQGTRLTVV.

The chain joins TRBV19 to TRBJ1-2, with 7 bases matching TRBD1. V dropped 5 bases and J dropped 1; count of bases not matched to a gene: 10. This CDR3 region has 16 residues. Germline lookup yields CDR1 LNHDA and CDR2 SQIVND (reference sequence). The CDR3 bases are TGTGCCAGTAGTCCTAAGCCGGACAGGAGTAACTATGGCTACACCTTC. It yields the protein CASSPKPDRSNYGYTF. Supplemented by reference TRBV19 and TRBJ1-2, the full variable domain reads DGGITQSPKYLFRKEGQNVTLSCEQNLNHDAMYWYRQDPGQGLRLIYYSQIVNDFQKGDIAEGYSVSREKKESFPLTVTSAQKNPTAFYLCASSPKPDRSNYGYTFGSGTRLTVV.

The chain uses TRBV9 and TRBJ2-3, with TRBD1 matching 7 bases. J was trimmed by 1 base and V by 4 bases; bases with no gene match: 6. Germline loops: CDR1 SGDLS, CDR2 YYNGEE. The CDR3 totals 15 residues. In DNA form, the CDR3 reads TGTGCCAGCAGCCCGACGACAGGGCGCACAGATACGCAGTATTTT. Translation: CASSPTTGRTDTQYF.

The rearrangement uses TRBV7-2 and TRBJ2-2; D remains ambiguous. CDR1 is SGHTA and CDR2 is FQGNSA in the germline V gene. CDR3 size: 11 residues. The V end was cut by 7 bases, the J end by 7 bases, with 7 bases between. The CDR3 sequence: CASTRGGELFF. The CDR3 nucleotides read TGTGCCAGCACCCGAGGCGGGGAGCTGTTTTTT.

The chain recombines TRBV5-1 with TRBJ1-4; weak D call: TRBD1 (5 bases). Germline V gene sequence: CDR1 SGHRS, CDR2 YFSETQ. V lost 4 bases to trimming and J lost 3 bases, with 10 bases between them. The CDR3 covers 14 residues. The DNA for the CDR3 is TGCGCCAGCAGCCCCTCAGGGTCTAATGAAAAACTGTTTTTT. Translating it yields CASSPSGSNEKLFF.

This clone occurred a few times. In DNA, the CDR3 is TGTGCCAGCAGCTCTTCTAGCGGGAGGGCGCGGGAGACCCAGTACTTC. Protein product: CASSSSSGRARETQYF. The gene calls are TRBV11-2 and TRBJ2-5; 12 bases fit TRBD2. Per the germline V gene, CDR1 is SGHAT and CDR2 is FQNNGV. The CDR3 extends over 16 amino acids. V was clipped by 4 bases and J by 5 bases; unmatched bases: 8. Supplemented by reference TRBV11-2 and TRBJ2-5, the full variable domain reads EAGVAQSPRYKIIEKRQSVAFWCNPISGHATLYWYQQILGQGPKLLIQFQNNGVVDDSQLPKDRFSAERLKGVDSTLKIQPAKLEDSAVYLCASSSSSGRARETQYFGPGTRLLVL.

This chain uses TRBV28 with TRBJ2-1; D is ambiguous. V lost 11 bases and J lost 5, with 13 bases in between. The CDR3 loop spans 12 amino acids. The germline CDR1 and CDR2 sequences are MDHEN and SYDVKM. CDR3 sequence: CALRSANNEQFF. CDR3 coding DNA: TGTGCCCTCCGGAGTGCGAACAATGAGCAGTTCTTC.